A single sample gave rise to the 31 T cell receptor beta chains below, sequenced in a study of follicular helper T cells after annual influenza vaccination. The table came from immunoSEQ multiplex PCR; TCRdb's copy has only in-frame clones and leaves some out. Here the sample spans about 1,200 clones, 70% to 90% being singletons. This sample's time point: 2015-2016 season, 7 days after influenza vaccination. Sequencing used CXCR5+ CD38- circulating T follicular helper cells from blood, obtained 7 days after influenza vaccination. Subset described: circulating Tfh, non-naive CD4+CXCR5+PD-1+ (ICOS+CD38+ or ICOS-CD38-). The source of these receptors is an adult who received the influenza vaccine.

This chain links TRBV6-1 with TRBJ1-3; a weak D match, TRBD1 (6 bases). The germline V gene encodes CDR1 MNHNS and CDR2 SASEGT. This CDR3 comprises 15 residues. Between the trimmed V and J ends, which lost 6 bases and 4 bases, there was a span of 16 bases. CDR3 bases: TGTGCCAGCAGAGATGACAGGATGGGCGGAAACACCATATATTTT. Amino acid sequence: CASRDDRMGGNTIYF.

This clone was observed a single time. The CDR3 loop is CAISDDRANQPQHF. The DNA for the CDR3 is TGTGCCATCAGTGATGACAGGGCGAATCAGCCCCAGCATTTT. The chain is built from TRBV10-3 and TRBJ1-5, with 7 bases lining up with TRBD1. V dropped 3 bases and J dropped 4; count of bases not matched to a gene: 3. The CDR3 spans 14 residues. Germline CDR1 is ENHRY and CDR2 is SYGVKD.

The chain combines TRBV14 with TRBJ2-2; tentatively, D is TRBD1 (5 bases). This CDR3 is built from 13 residues. Germline CDR1 reads SGHDN; CDR2 reads FVKESK. Trimming pared 4 bases from V and 10 bases from J, leaving 13 bases between. The CDR3 coding sequence is TGTGCCAGCAGCCGCAATAGGGGCGAGGAGCTGTTTTTT. Its translation: CASSRNRGEELFF.

V is TRBV19 and J is TRBJ1-1; D is ambiguous. The germline CDR1 and CDR2 sequences are LNHDA and SQIVND (reference sequence). The CDR3 loop spans 13 amino acids. The V and J ends lost 5 bases and 0 bases respectively, with 7 bases between them. CDR3 coding DNA: TGTGCCAGTAGTGCTCATATGAACACTGAAGCTTTCTTT. Its translation: CASSAHMNTEAFF. The variable domain in full, with the rest retrieved from reference TRBV19 and TRBJ1-1, is DGGITQSPKYLFRKEGQNVTLSCEQNLNHDAMYWYRQDPGQGLRLIYYSQIVNDFQKGDIAEGYSVSREKKESFPLTVTSAQKNPTAFYLCASSAHMNTEAFFGQGTRLTVV.

J is TRBJ1-1 and V is TRBV6-6; D unresolved. V lost 4 bases and J lost 8, with 11 bases in between. The length of the CDR3 is 12 residues. The germline CDR1 and CDR2 sequences are MNHNY and SVGAGI (reference sequence). This CDR3 reads CASSLIGWEAFF. CDR3 in DNA: TGTGCCAGCAGTTTGATAGGATGGGAAGCTTTCTTT.

The chain has TRBV30 and TRBJ2-3; 8 bases agree with TRBD1. V was pared by 1 base and J by 3 bases, with 6 bases of the junction left unmatched. The CDR3 runs 15 residues. Germline loops: CDR1 GTSNPN, CDR2 SVGIG (reference sequence). For the CDR3, the DNA is TGTGCCTGGAGTGGGACAGGGATGCGAACAGATACGCAGTATTTT. The encoded protein is CAWSGTGMRTDTQYF.

The chain couples TRBV19 to TRBJ1-5, with unresolved D. The V gene lost 3 bases and the J gene lost 1 base, with 10 bases spanning the gap. The CDR3 length is 15 residues. Germline loops: CDR1 LNHDA, CDR2 SQIVND (reference sequence). CDR3 protein: CASSISTVSNQPQHF. Written as DNA, the CDR3 is TGTGCCAGTAGTATTTCGACGGTGAGCAATCAGCCCCAGCATTTT.

This chain uses TRBV29-1 with TRBJ2-1; the match to TRBD2 covers 8 bases. CDR1 is SQVTM, CDR2 ANQGSEA, per germline. This CDR3 region has 14 residues. Losses at the gene ends were 4 bases for V and 9 bases for J; bases not matched to a gene: 11. DNA for the CDR3: TGCAGCGTTGGATACGGGAGGGCCGGGGGTGAGCAGTTCTTC. This translates into CSVGYGRAGGEQFF.

V usage is TRBV30 and J usage is TRBJ1-1; D gene unclear. Germline V CDR1 and CDR2: GTSNPN, SVGIG (reference sequence). This CDR3 spans 12 amino acids. V gave up 4 bases and J gave up 3 bases, with 9 bases separating them. The CDR3 region is CAWKVSDTEAFF. In DNA form, the CDR3 reads TGTGCCTGGAAAGTGAGTGACACTGAAGCTTTCTTT.

This rearrangement joins TRBV5-6 to TRBJ2-2; a possible D gene is TRBD1 (5 bases). Trimming cost V 3 bases and J 5 bases, with 14 bases left between them. Germline V gene sequence: CDR1 SGHDT, CDR2 YYEEEE. The CDR3 runs 15 residues. For the CDR3, the DNA is TGTGCCAGCAGCTCCCCCTATAGACAGACCGGGGAGCTGTTTTTT. It encodes CASSSPYRQTGELFF.

V is TRBV7-2 and J is TRBJ2-1; 9 nucleotides agree with TRBD2. Unmatched junction bases numbered 10, after V lost 5 bases and J lost 8 bases. This CDR3 has 15 residues. The germline V gene encodes CDR1 SGHTA and CDR2 FQGNSA. As DNA, the CDR3 is TGTGCCAGCAGCCCCCTCGCGGGAGGGCCCTATGAGCAGTTCTTC. Translating it yields CASSPLAGGPYEQFF.

This chain joins TRBV4-2 and TRBJ2-3; 10 bases are shared with TRBD1. Unmatched junction bases numbered 8, after V lost 4 bases and J lost 1 base. CDR1 is LGHNA and CDR2 is YNFKEQ in the germline V gene. The CDR3 is made up of 17 amino acids. The CDR3 reads CASSPRTGTGGTDTQYF. CDR3 in DNA: TGTGCCAGCAGCCCCAGAACCGGGACAGGGGGCACAGATACGCAGTATTTT.

The genes are TRBV27 and TRBJ2-1; 13 positions match TRBD2. Trimming took 9 bases from V and 9 from J; bases not matched to a gene: 14. The CDR3 is 16 residues long. Germline V lookup: CDR1 MNHEY, CDR2 SMNVEV (reference sequence). The CDR3 protein is CASGRGLAGRGSEQFF. CDR3 DNA sequence: TGTGCCAGTGGTAGGGGACTAGCGGGGAGGGGGAGTGAGCAGTTCTTC.

The CDR3 region is CASSPWRAGATYEQYF. CDR3 in DNA: TGTGCCAGTAGTCCCTGGCGGGCGGGGGCGACCTACGAGCAGTACTTC. This chain uses TRBV19 with TRBJ2-7, with D maybe TRBD2 (7 bases). From germline, CDR1 is LNHDA and CDR2 SQIVND (reference sequence). V was pared by 5 bases and J by 2 bases, with 19 bases between. The CDR3 sequence is 16 residues long.

This sequence joins TRBV29-1 and TRBJ2-3; possibly TRBD2 for D (5 bases). This CDR3 contains 10 residues. Germline lookup yields CDR1 SQVTM and CDR2 ANQGSEA. Trimming shortened V by 3 bases and J by 14 bases, and 12 bases separated the two germline ends. The CDR3 DNA reads as TGCAGCGTTGACCGGGGTGGGTGGTATTTT. Its protein is CSVDRGGWYF.

The chain has TRBV19 and TRBJ2-1; 13 nucleotides match TRBD2. The junction had 13 bases not matched to a gene; V was cut back by 4 bases and J by 7 bases. The CDR3 extends over 18 amino acids. Per germline, CDR1 LNHDA and CDR2 SQIVND (reference sequence). CDR3 residues: CASSNPPRTSGSRNEQFF. CDR3 nucleotides: TGTGCCAGTAGTAACCCGCCTCGGACTAGCGGGAGTAGAAATGAGCAGTTCTTC. The complete variable domain, with remaining parts taken from reference TRBV19 and TRBJ2-1, reads DGGITQSPKYLFRKEGQNVTLSCEQNLNHDAMYWYRQDPGQGLRLIYYSQIVNDFQKGDIAEGYSVSREKKESFPLTVTSAQKNPTAFYLCASSNPPRTSGSRNEQFFGPGTRLTVL.

DNA of the CDR3: TGTGCCAGCAGCGTCAGCCCTAGCAATCAGCCCCAGCATTTT. Protein: CASSVSPSNQPQHF. The V call is TRBV28, the J call TRBJ1-5; D is unclear. V gave up 6 bases and J gave up 0 bases, with 9 bases separating them. The CDR3 is 14 residues long. Germline V gene data show CDR1 as MDHEN and CDR2 as SYDVKM.

This clone was found a few times. V is TRBV6-6 and J is TRBJ1-2, with D hard to call. This CDR3 has 13 amino acids. The germline V and J ends were trimmed by 6 bases and 5 bases, with 13 bases remaining between them. Germline V gene sequence: CDR1 MNHNY, CDR2 SVGAGI (reference sequence). The CDR3 DNA reads TGTGCCAGCAGGACCGGCGGGATTTATGGCTACACCTTC. Protein: CASRTGGIYGYTF.

V is TRBV7-2 and J is TRBJ1-2; no reliable D call. The CDR3 length is 14 residues. With 4 bases removed from V and 3 bases from J, the gap between germline ends came to 12 bases. The V gene's germline CDR1 is SGHTA and CDR2 FQGNSA. DNA for the CDR3: TGTGCCAGCAGCTCCCCGATGAGGGACTATGGCTACACCTTC. Encoded protein: CASSSPMRDYGYTF.

The chain carries TRBV28 and TRBJ2-5; TRBD2 aligns across 7 bases. V shed 2 bases, J shed 5 bases, and the junction held 5 bases outside the gene matches. Germline CDR1 and CDR2: MDHEN and SYDVKM. CDR3 length: 14 amino acids. The CDR3 spells CASSLIAGVETQYF. As DNA, the CDR3 is TGTGCCAGCAGTTTAATTGCGGGGGTTGAGACCCAGTACTTC.

The rearrangement joins TRBV7-9 to TRBJ1-2, with a possible D match to TRBD1 (5 bases). Germline V gene lookup returns CDR1 SEHNR and CDR2 FQNEAQ (reference sequence). The CDR3 length is 11 residues. Trimming took 6 bases from V and 8 from J, leaving 10 bases between them. CDR3 residues: CASRGAGGYTF. CDR3 nucleotides: TGTGCCAGCAGGGGCGCAGGGGGCTACACCTTC.

The chain joins TRBV27 to TRBJ1-3; 7 bases agree with TRBD1. The V segment lost 3 bases and the J segment 4 bases; nucleotides outside the gene matches: 6. The CDR3 length is 15 residues. Germline V gene sequence: CDR1 MNHEY, CDR2 SMNVEV (reference sequence). The CDR3 reads CASSLRQGSGNTIYF. The CDR3 coding sequence is TGTGCCAGCAGTTTGAGACAGGGCTCCGGAAACACCATATATTTT.

The V call is TRBV7-9, the J call TRBJ1-1; D is ambiguous. Germline V gene lookup returns CDR1 SEHNR and CDR2 FQNEAQ (reference sequence). CDR3 length: 14 residues. Trimming took off 1 base at V and 1 base at J, with 7 bases between the two ends. The CDR3: CASSLEGRNTEAFF. In DNA, the CDR3 is TGTGCCAGCAGCTTAGAGGGCCGGAACACTGAAGCTTTCTTT. The whole variable domain, filled in from reference TRBV7-9 and TRBJ1-1, reads DTGVSQNPRHKITKRGQNVTFRCDPISEHNRLYWYRQTLGQGPEFLTYFQNEAQLEKSRLLSDRFSAERPKGSFSTLEIQRTEQGDSAMYLCASSLEGRNTEAFFGQGTRLTVV.

This clone has a single count. V and J are TRBV7-2 and TRBJ2-2; 13 positions agree with TRBD2. CDR3 length equals 16 residues. The V gene's germline CDR1 is SGHTA and CDR2 FQGNSA. V gave up 5 bases and J gave up 8 bases; unmatched junction bases: 8. In DNA form, the CDR3 reads TGTGCCAGCAGCCTAAAACTAGCGGGAGGGTTGGGGGAGCTGTTTTTT. The encoded protein is CASSLKLAGGLGELFF.

The genes are TRBV7-2 and TRBJ2-7; D unresolved. Germline loops: CDR1 SGHTA, CDR2 FQGNSA. CDR3 size: 17 residues. Trimming stripped 3 bases from V and 7 bases from J, with 25 bases between. This CDR3 reads CASSFPEGQRQAREQYF. In nucleotides, the CDR3 is TGTGCCAGCAGCTTCCCTGAAGGCCAGCGCCAAGCTCGGGAGCAGTACTTC.

The chain has TRBV7-9 and TRBJ2-2; D may be TRBD1 (5 bases). Germline assignment: CDR1 SEHNR and CDR2 FQNEAQ (reference sequence). V was cut by 6 bases and J by 2 bases, with 16 bases left in between. The CDR3 sequence is 16 residues long. The CDR3 region is CASRPGHGTNTGELFF. DNA for the CDR3: TGTGCCAGCAGACCCGGACACGGCACTAACACCGGGGAGCTGTTTTTT.

The chain combines TRBV7-8 with TRBJ1-6; 7 bases are a match to TRBD1. V was clipped by 5 bases and J by 5 bases; unmatched bases: 3. The CDR3 is 14 amino acids. The germline CDR1 and CDR2 sequences are SGHVS and FQNEAQ. DNA of the CDR3: TGTGCCAGCAGCATTACAGGGGATAATTCACCCCTCCACTTT. It is translated as CASSITGDNSPLHF.

The V gene is TRBV30, the J gene TRBJ1-3; no clear D gene. The germline V gene has CDR1 GTSNPN and CDR2 SVGIG (reference sequence). V shed 5 bases and J shed 2 bases, with 16 bases lying between them. The CDR3 length is 15 residues. CDR3: CAWSMRRQAGNTIYF. CDR3 DNA sequence: TGTGCCTGGTCCATGCGCCGTCAAGCTGGAAACACCATATATTTT. The whole variable domain, filled in from reference TRBV30 and TRBJ1-3, reads SQTIHQWPATLVQPVGSPLSLECTVEGTSNPNLYWYRQAAGRGLQLLFYSVGIGQISSEVPQNLSASRPQDRQFILSSKKLLLSDSGFYLCAWSMRRQAGNTIYFGEGSWLTVV.

V usage is TRBV7-6 and J usage is TRBJ2-6; D is ambiguous. Germline V lookup: CDR1 SGHVS, CDR2 FNYEAQ. The CDR3 contains 14 residues. Trimming shortened V by 5 bases and J by 1 base, and 6 bases separated the two germline ends. CDR3: CASSPGSGANVLTF. As DNA, the CDR3 is TGTGCCAGCAGCCCCGGTTCTGGGGCCAACGTCCTGACTTTC. The full variable domain, in which reference TRBV7-6 and TRBJ2-6 provide the parts outside the CDR3, is GAGVSQSPRYKVTKRGQDVALRCDPISGHVSLYWYRQALGQGPEFLTYFNYEAQQDKSGLPNDRFSAERPEGSISTLTIQRTEQRDSAMYRCASSPGSGANVLTFGAGSRLTVL.

The chain joins TRBV5-8 to TRBJ1-1, with 7 bases that match TRBD1. CDR1 and CDR2 (germline): SGHTS, YDEGEE. J was trimmed by 0 bases and V by 2 bases; bases with no gene match: 4. The CDR3 totals 15 residues. In DNA, the CDR3 is TGTGCCAGCAGCTTTCTTCAGGGGGTGAACACTGAAGCTTTCTTT. This codes for CASSFLQGVNTEAFF.

The chain carries TRBV5-4 and TRBJ2-2, with 10 bases matching TRBD2. Germline loops: CDR1 SGHNT, CDR2 YYREEE (reference sequence). V shed 3 bases and J 6 bases; nucleotides not matched to a gene: 8. This CDR3 has 16 amino acids. The CDR3 protein is CASSSGSLAGAGELFF. The CDR3 bases are TGTGCCAGCAGCTCGGGATCGCTAGCGGGAGCCGGGGAGCTGTTTTTT.